One sample yielded the 24 T cell receptor beta chains listed below, sequenced in a study of Tregs in tolerant kidney transplant recipients. Which antigens these TCRs recognize remains unknown. Libraries were prepared by immunoSEQ multiplex PCR; TCRdb keeps only in-frame clonotypes and omits some of them. Here the sample spans approximately 30,000 clones, approximately 80% being singletons. The sequenced sample was Tregs from blood cultured with allogeneic cells. The receptors come from a human donor in good health.

The genes are TRBV5-1 and TRBJ2-3; weak D call: TRBD2 (7 bases). V was clipped by 5 bases and J by 4 bases, with 14 bases between them. CDR1 SGHRS and CDR2 YFSETQ come from the germline V gene. The CDR3 has 14 amino acids. The DNA of the CDR3 is TGCGCCAGCAGGCTAGGGGGGGACGCAGATACGCAGTATTTT. It encodes CASRLGGDADTQYF.

The V and J genes are TRBV7-2 and TRBJ1-1, with a possible D match to TRBD1 (5 bases). CDR3 length: 15 amino acids. The V end was cut by 3 bases, the J end by 0 bases, with 11 bases between. The germline gives CDR1 SGHTA, CDR2 FQGNSA. The CDR3 reads CASSLRGRMNTEAFF. The CDR3, as DNA: TGTGCCAGCAGCTTGCGGGGCCGGATGAACACTGAAGCTTTCTTT.

This rearrangement joins TRBV7-9 to TRBJ1-2, with D uncertain. Per the germline V gene, CDR1 is SEHNR and CDR2 is FQNEAQ (reference sequence). The CDR3 loop spans 13 amino acids. Between the trimmed V and J ends, which lost 4 bases and 6 bases, there was a span of 12 bases. The CDR3 spells CASSSHAFDGYTF. CDR3 DNA sequence: TGTGCCAGCAGCTCCCACGCCTTTGATGGCTACACCTTC. The full variable domain, with the rest looked up from reference TRBV7-9 and TRBJ1-2, is DTGVSQNPRHKITKRGQNVTFRCDPISEHNRLYWYRQTLGQGPEFLTYFQNEAQLEKSRLLSDRFSAERPKGSFSTLEIQRTEQGDSAMYLCASSSHAFDGYTFGSGTRLTVV.

The V gene is TRBV30, the J gene TRBJ2-2, with TRBD1 matching 10 bases. This CDR3 region has 17 residues. The ends lost 5 bases at V and 6 bases at J; junction bases unmatched: 15. CDR1 GTSNPN and CDR2 SVGIG come from the germline V gene (reference sequence). The CDR3 sequence: CAWGTGTGVWRAGELFF. The CDR3 DNA sequence: TGTGCCTGGGGTACCGGGACAGGGGTATGGCGTGCCGGGGAGCTGTTTTTT. The full variable domain, rest sourced from reference TRBV30 and TRBJ2-2, is SQTIHQWPATLVQPVGSPLSLECTVEGTSNPNLYWYRQAAGRGLQLLFYSVGIGQISSEVPQNLSASRPQDRQFILSSKKLLLSDSGFYLCAWGTGTGVWRAGELFFGEGSRLTVL.

The genes are TRBV15 and TRBJ2-7; 14 nucleotides agree with TRBD2. Per germline, CDR1 LNHNV and CDR2 YYDKDF (reference sequence). The CDR3 extends over 16 amino acids. V was clipped by 1 base and J by 2 bases; unmatched bases: 1. The CDR3 loop reads CATSRGGLAGAYEQYF. CDR3 DNA sequence: TGTGCCACCAGCAGAGGGGGACTAGCGGGGGCCTACGAGCAGTACTTC.

This clone was seen a single time. This chain uses TRBV19 with TRBJ1-1; D is uncertain. Trimming stripped 6 bases from V and 0 bases from J, with 8 bases between. The CDR3 extends over 13 amino acids. Germline-derived CDR1 and CDR2 are LNHDA and SQIVND (reference sequence). In DNA, the CDR3 is TGTGCCAGTAGGAAGTTTATGAACACTGAAGCTTTCTTT. Protein product: CASRKFMNTEAFF.

In its sample, this clone is medium-sized (0.01 to 0.1%). The chain has TRBV7-2 and TRBJ2-1, with 8 positions matching TRBD2. This CDR3 comprises 16 residues. V lost 5 bases, J lost 0 bases, and 6 bases stayed unmatched. The germline V gene has CDR1 SGHTA and CDR2 FQGNSA. DNA for the CDR3: TGTGCCAGCAGCGCGTCCGGGACTAGCTCCTACAATGAGCAGTTCTTC. Amino acids: CASSASGTSSYNEQFF.

The chain recombines TRBV11-3 with TRBJ2-1; the D gene is possibly TRBD1 (5 bases). Per germline, CDR1 SGHNT and CDR2 YENEEA. V lost 1 base to trimming and J lost 3 bases, with 7 bases between them. The CDR3 runs to 14 residues. CDR3 bases: TGTGCCAGCAGCTTAGGGGGCATCTACAATGAGCAGTTCTTC. Protein: CASSLGGIYNEQFF.

The gene calls are TRBV6-6 and TRBJ2-3; the match to TRBD2 covers 8 bases. With V trimmed by 8 bases and J by 6 bases, 1 base remained unmatched. The length of the CDR3 is 11 residues. The germline gives CDR1 MNHNY, CDR2 SVGAGI (reference sequence). CDR3 bases: TGTGCCAGCTTAGCGGGGGATACGCAGTATTTT. Protein: CASLAGDTQYF.

The chain couples TRBV11-2 to TRBJ2-6; no clear D gene. Trimming removed 1 base from V and 0 bases from J, with 4 bases in between. CDR1 and CDR2 (germline): SGHAT, FQNNGV. The CDR3 loop spans 15 amino acids. CDR3 nucleotide sequence: TGTGCCAGCAGCTTAGGGGCCTCTGGGGCCAACGTCCTGACTTTC. This translates into CASSLGASGANVLTF.

This clone was observed a single time. The chain joins TRBV27 to TRBJ2-6, with D uncertain. This CDR3 comprises 14 residues. Germline CDR1 MNHEY, CDR2 SMNVEV (reference sequence). V shed 5 bases and J shed 2 bases, with 7 bases lying between them. The DNA of the CDR3 is TGTGCCAGCAGTAGGTACCCTGGGGCCAACGTCCTGACTTTC. As protein: CASSRYPGANVLTF.

This clone was recorded a few times. This chain uses TRBV6-5 with TRBJ1-6; the D gene is possibly TRBD1 (5 bases). CDR3 size: 16 residues. Trimming left V 4 bases short and J 6 bases short, with 16 bases between. The V gene's germline CDR1 is MNHEY and CDR2 SVGAGI. CDR3 residues: CASSSSVLGVNSPLHF. CDR3 DNA: TGTGCCAGCAGTTCTTCTGTTTTAGGGGTTAATTCACCCCTCCACTTT.

The chain uses TRBV6-6 and TRBJ1-2; D remains unclear. Per germline, CDR1 MNHNY and CDR2 SVGAGI (reference sequence). This CDR3 has 13 residues. Deletions cut 1 base from V and 6 bases from J, with 9 bases between. The CDR3 loop is CASSYLAKDGYTF. CDR3 nucleotides: TGTGCCAGCAGTTACTTAGCAAAAGATGGCTACACCTTC.

As regards this clone: One junction end does not reproduce the germline sequence, and a read error may be involved. The J gene is TRBJ2-5, the V gene TRBV7-6; D not resolved. The CDR3 runs to 11 residues. The germline V gene encodes CDR1 SGHVS and CDR2 FNYEAQ. The CDR3 protein is CASSSQETRYF. The CDR3 bases are TGTGCCAGCAGCTCGCAAGAGACCCGGTACTTC.

The chain employs TRBV10-3 and TRBJ1-4; D is possibly TRBD1 (5 bases). Germline V gene lookup returns CDR1 ENHRY and CDR2 SYGVKD. The CDR3 consists of 14 residues. The V end lost 5 bases, the J end lost 0 bases, and 7 bases lay between the germline ends. The CDR3 is CAISRQSTNEKLFF. CDR3 sequence (DNA): TGTGCCATCAGTAGACAGTCAACTAATGAAAAACTGTTTTTT.

This clone was observed a few times. The chain uses TRBV11-2 and TRBJ2-3; tentative D call: TRBD2 (6 bases). This CDR3 is 16 amino acids long. Germline V CDR1 and CDR2: SGHAT, FQNNGV. V lost 5 bases and J 8 bases, leaving 23 bases between the germline ends. The CDR3 coding sequence is TGTGCCAGCAGCCCATCGCTCGGGCGGGCCGGGGGTACGCAGTATTTT. Residues: CASSPSLGRAGGTQYF.

The chain combines TRBV19 with TRBJ2-1, with D possibly being TRBD1 or TRBD2 (6 bases each). Between the trimmed V and J ends, which lost 4 bases and 9 bases, there was a span of 13 bases. The germline V gene has CDR1 LNHDA and CDR2 SQIVND (reference sequence). The CDR3 has 13 amino acids. Here the CDR3 reads CASSRGAAGEQFF. The CDR3 DNA reads as TGTGCCAGTAGTAGGGGGGCCGCTGGTGAGCAGTTCTTC.

The chain is built from TRBV7-3 and TRBJ2-2; 11 bases line up with TRBD2. V trimming: 5 bases; J trimming: 1 base; junction bases outside the gene matches: 0. The CDR3 length is 15 residues. Germline V gene data show CDR1 as SGHTA and CDR2 as FQGTGA. CDR3 sequence (DNA): TGTGCCAGCAGCACTAGCGGGAGGAACACCGGGGAGCTGTTTTTT. Translated, it gives CASSTSGRNTGELFF.

This chain joins TRBV15 and TRBJ2-5; D assignment may be TRBD1 or TRBD2 (7 bases each). CDR1 and CDR2 (germline): LNHNV, YYDKDF (reference sequence). The CDR3 is 13 amino acids. The ends were cut back, 6 bases at V and 7 bases at J, with 15 bases in the middle. The chain's CDR3 is CATSPTGEGTQYF. Here the CDR3 DNA reads TGTGCCACCAGTCCCACAGGGGAGGGGACCCAGTACTTC.

J is TRBJ2-3 and V is TRBV7-2; TRBD2 matches at 7 bases. The CDR3 length is 14 residues. V lost 3 bases to trimming and J lost 6 bases; unmatched junction nucleotides: 6. Per germline, CDR1 SGHTA and CDR2 FQGNSA. The CDR3 DNA is TGTGCCAGCAGCTTGGTCGCGGGGGTGGATACGCAGTATTTT. Its translation: CASSLVAGVDTQYF. Full variable domain (outside the CDR3, taken from reference TRBV7-2 and TRBJ2-3): GAGVSQSPSNKVTEKGKDVELRCDPISGHTALYWYRQSLGQGLEFLIYFQGNSAPDKSGLPSDRFSAERTGGSVSTLTIQRTQQEDSAVYLCASSLVAGVDTQYFGPGTRLTVL.

This clone was detected only a few times. This chain's CDR3 is CASSIDRTDHEQYF. CDR3 nucleotide sequence: TGTGCCAGCAGCATCGACAGGACTGATCACGAGCAGTACTTC. The chain uses TRBV5-4 and TRBJ2-7, with a possible D match to TRBD1 (6 bases). From germline, CDR1 is SGHNT and CDR2 YYREEE (reference sequence). The CDR3 runs to 14 residues. V was trimmed by 4 bases and J by 5 bases, leaving 16 bases between them.

The CDR3, as DNA: TGCGCCAGCAGCTTGGGGCTAGCATACTACAATGAGCAGTTCTTC. As protein: CASSLGLAYYNEQFF. The chain recombines TRBV5-1 with TRBJ2-1, with D possibly TRBD2 on 5 matching bases. CDR3 size: 15 residues. Trimming shortened V by 0 bases and J by 3 bases, and 10 bases separated the two germline ends. CDR1 is SGHRS and CDR2 is YFSETQ in the germline V gene.

This clone is labeled as medium-sized. The chain combines TRBV9 with TRBJ1-1; D perhaps matches TRBD1 (5 bases). V lost 0 bases, J lost 0 bases, and 9 bases lay in between. The CDR3 sequence is 15 residues long. From germline, CDR1 is SGDLS and CDR2 YYNGEE. The CDR3 sequence: CASSVDLGLNTEAFF. For the CDR3, the DNA is TGTGCCAGCAGCGTAGATCTGGGGCTGAACACTGAAGCTTTCTTT.

The CDR3 bases are TGTGCCAGCAGCTTACAAGCGGGAGTGGAGACCCAGTACTTC. Translation gives CASSLQAGVETQYF. The rearrangement uses TRBV7-2 and TRBJ2-5; TRBD2 agrees at 8 bases. J was trimmed by 5 bases and V by 2 bases; bases with no gene match: 4. CDR1 is SGHTA and CDR2 is FQGNSA in the germline V gene. The CDR3 covers 14 residues.